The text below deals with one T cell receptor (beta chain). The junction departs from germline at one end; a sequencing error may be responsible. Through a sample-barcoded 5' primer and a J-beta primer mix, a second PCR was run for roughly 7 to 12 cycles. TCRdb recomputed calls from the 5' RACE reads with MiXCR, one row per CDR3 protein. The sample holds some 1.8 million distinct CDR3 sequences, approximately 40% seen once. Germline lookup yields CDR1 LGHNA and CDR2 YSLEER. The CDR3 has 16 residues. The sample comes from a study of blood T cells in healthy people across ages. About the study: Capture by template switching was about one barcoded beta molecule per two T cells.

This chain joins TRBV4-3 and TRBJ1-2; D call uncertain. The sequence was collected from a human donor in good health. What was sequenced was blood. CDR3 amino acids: CAGSQDFETPNYGYTF. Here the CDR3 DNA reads TGCGCCGGCAGCCAAGATTTTGAGACACCAAACTATGGCTACACCTTC.